These 25 T cell receptor beta chains were all obtained from the same sample, sequenced in a study of blood T cell repertoires in COVID-19. Method: immunoSEQ multiplex PCR; TCRdb's copy keeps in-frame clones and lacks some. The sample has about 210,000 clones; around 82% are singletons. The sequenced sample consisted of peripheral blood. These receptor sequences come from a human donor in a cohort sampled during active COVID-19.

This clone was observed a handful of times. V gene TRBV7-3 combines with J gene TRBJ2-2, with D maybe TRBD1 (5 bases). Germline values: CDR1 SGHTA, CDR2 FQGTGA. This CDR3 has 13 residues. Trimming removed 6 bases from V and 8 bases from J, with 13 bases in between. The CDR3 DNA sequence: TGTGCCAGCAGGGAGACAGTCCCTGGGGAGCTGTTTTTT. It codes for CASRETVPGELFF. The variable domain in full, with the rest retrieved from reference TRBV7-3 and TRBJ2-2, is GAGVSQTPSNKVTEKGKYVELRCDPISGHTALYWYRQSLGQGPEFLIYFQGTGAADDSGLPNDRFFAVRPEGSVSTLKIQRTERGDSAVYLCASRETVPGELFFGEGSRLTVL.

This clone was seen once. V gene TRBV28 combines with J gene TRBJ1-2; weak D call: TRBD1 (5 bases). The V and J ends lost 6 bases and 2 bases respectively, with 10 bases between them. Germline CDR1 and CDR2: MDHEN and SYDVKM. CDR3 length: 13 residues. The CDR3 reads CASRWGGNYGYTF. The CDR3 DNA follows: TGTGCCAGCAGGTGGGGGGGGAACTATGGCTACACCTTC.

The chain carries TRBV9 and TRBJ2-2; 7 positions match TRBD1. J was trimmed by 4 bases and V by 3 bases; bases with no gene match: 3. Germline assignment: CDR1 SGDLS and CDR2 YYNGEE. The CDR3 covers 14 residues. The CDR3, as DNA: TGTGCCAGCAGCGCGAGGACAGGCACCGGGGAGCTGTTTTTT. This codes for CASSARTGTGELFF.

This clone was observed once. This chain joins TRBV5-1 and TRBJ2-5; 7 bases are shared with TRBD1. Trimming cost V 0 bases and J 2 bases; bases outside gene matches: 4. Germline V lookup: CDR1 SGHRS, CDR2 YFSETQ. CDR3 length: 15 residues. The CDR3 DNA is TGCGCCAGCAGCTTGGAACCGGGACAGCAAGAGACCCAGTACTTC. Protein sequence: CASSLEPGQQETQYF. The complete variable domain, with remaining parts taken from reference TRBV5-1 and TRBJ2-5, reads KAGVTQTPRYLIKTRGQQVTLSCSPISGHRSVSWYQQTPGQGLQFLFEYFSETQRNKGNFPGRFSGRQFSNSRSEMNVSTLELGDSALYLCASSLEPGQQETQYFGPGTRLLVL.

The V gene is TRBV25-1, the J gene TRBJ1-1, with D perhaps matching TRBD1 (6 bases). This CDR3 comprises 15 residues. The V end was cut by 0 bases, the J end by 5 bases, with 13 bases between. Germline V gene data show CDR1 as MGHDK and CDR2 as SYGVNS. The CDR3 loop is CASSEYGGGGTEAFF. The CDR3 DNA reads TGTGCCAGCAGTGAATACGGAGGGGGGGGGACTGAAGCTTTCTTT.

V is TRBV19 and J is TRBJ2-3, with D possibly TRBD2 on 6 matching bases. Germline V gene sequence: CDR1 LNHDA, CDR2 SQIVND (reference sequence). V lost 6 bases and J 7 bases, leaving 17 bases between the germline ends. The CDR3 is 14 residues long. The CDR3 coding sequence is TGTGCCAGTAGCAACCGGGACTCACCATATACGCAGTATTTT. Protein: CASSNRDSPYTQYF.

This clone was observed a few times. This rearrangement joins TRBV4-1 to TRBJ1-2; D gene unclear. Germline assignment: CDR1 MGHRA and CDR2 YSYEKL. The CDR3 length is 15 residues. With 0 bases removed from V and 4 bases from J, the gap between germline ends came to 12 bases. This CDR3 reads CASSQEAASGYGYTF. The DNA of the CDR3 is TGCGCCAGCAGCCAAGAGGCCGCCTCGGGCTATGGCTACACCTTC.

The V and J genes are TRBV30 and TRBJ2-3; 11 nucleotides align to TRBD2. This CDR3 is built from 12 residues. CDR1 and CDR2 (germline): GTSNPN, SVGIG (reference sequence). The CDR3 DNA sequence: TGTGCTTATAGCGGGGGGGCGGGTACGCAGTATTTT. This codes for CAYSGGAGTQYF.

The gene calls are TRBV3-1 (or the pseudogene TRBV3-2) and TRBJ1-6, with 7 positions matching TRBD1. The germline V gene encodes CDR1 LGHDT and CDR2 YNNKEL (reference sequence). V was pared by 4 bases and J by 7 bases, with 4 bases of the junction left unmatched. The CDR3 is made up of 14 amino acids. As DNA, the CDR3 is TGTGCCAGCAGCCTGGGACAGACAAATTCACCCCTCCACTTT. Encoded protein: CASSLGQTNSPLHF.

V and J are TRBV19 and TRBJ2-7, with 10 positions matching TRBD2. Trimming removed 8 bases from V and 2 bases from J; junction bases left unmatched: 9. The CDR3 covers 15 residues. The germline gives CDR1 LNHDA, CDR2 SQIVND (reference sequence). CDR3 in amino acids: CASSNEGLAAYEQYF. CDR3 coding DNA: TGTGCCAGTTCGAACGAAGGACTAGCGGCCTACGAGCAGTACTTC. The variable domain in full, with the rest retrieved from reference TRBV19 and TRBJ2-7, is DGGITQSPKYLFRKEGQNVTLSCEQNLNHDAMYWYRQDPGQGLRLIYYSQIVNDFQKGDIAEGYSVSREKKESFPLTVTSAQKNPTAFYLCASSNEGLAAYEQYFGPGTRLTVT.

This clone has a handful of counts. A much larger clone lies one base from this, so it may be a read error. This rearrangement joins TRBV5-1 to TRBJ1-3; TRBD1 aligns across 7 bases. V lost 0 bases, J lost 0 bases, and 3 bases stayed unmatched. Germline V gene data show CDR1 as SGHRS and CDR2 as YFSETQ. The CDR3 sequence is 16 residues long. In DNA, the CDR3 is TGCGCCAGCAGCTTGGGGACAGGCAGCTCTGGAAACACCATATATTTT. It yields the protein CASSLGTGSSGNTIYF.

The J gene is TRBJ2-7, the V gene TRBV4-2; TRBD2 might be the D (5 bases). V was cut by 3 bases and J by 3 bases, with 15 bases left in between. This CDR3 is 15 amino acids long. Germline V lookup: CDR1 LGHNA, CDR2 YNFKEQ. CDR3 protein: CASSQFHGVDYEQYF. Written as DNA, the CDR3 is TGTGCCAGCAGCCAGTTCCACGGGGTAGACTACGAGCAGTACTTC.

The chain is built from TRBV28 and TRBJ1-5; D might be TRBD1 (5 bases). The CDR3 length is 16 residues. CDR1 is MDHEN, CDR2 SYDVKM, per germline. The V gene lost 4 bases and the J gene lost 4 bases, with 17 bases spanning the gap. Here the CDR3 reads CASSSPLGHGNQPQHF. The CDR3 coding sequence is TGTGCCAGCAGTTCCCCCCTGGGGCATGGAAATCAGCCCCAGCATTTT.

The J gene is TRBJ2-3, the V gene TRBV9, with 10 bases aligning to TRBD2. The CDR3 is made up of 16 amino acids. The germline gives CDR1 SGDLS, CDR2 YYNGEE. V shed 3 bases and J 4 bases; nucleotides not matched to a gene: 8. CDR3 sequence: CASSESGRAFSDTQYF. For the CDR3, the DNA is TGTGCCAGCAGCGAAAGCGGGAGGGCCTTCTCAGATACGCAGTATTTT.

V is TRBV28 and J is TRBJ1-1; D is unresolved. Trimming took off 6 bases at V and 1 base at J, with 15 bases between the two ends. Germline V gene sequence: CDR1 MDHEN, CDR2 SYDVKM. The CDR3 contains 15 residues. In nucleotides, the CDR3 is TGTGCCAGCAGCCCCTCGGGGTACAAGAACACTGAAGCTTTCTTT. This gives the protein CASSPSGYKNTEAFF.

The rearrangement links TRBV9 to TRBJ1-1; TRBD1 matches at 7 bases. J gave up 3 bases and V 2 bases, and 7 bases lay outside the gene matches. The CDR3 contains 15 residues. CDR1 is SGDLS, CDR2 YYNGEE, per germline. Here the CDR3 reads CASSVATGSHTEAFF. The CDR3 nucleotides read TGTGCCAGCAGCGTGGCGACAGGGTCGCACACTGAAGCTTTCTTT.

The gene calls are TRBV12-5 and TRBJ1-2; 8 bases are shared with TRBD1. The germline V gene has CDR1 LGHNT and CDR2 FRNRAP. The ends lost 0 bases at V and 6 bases at J; junction bases unmatched: 9. This CDR3 has 16 residues. The CDR3 nucleotides read TGTGCTAGTGGTTTGGTTCAGGGCCGGACAGGGAATGGCTACACCTTC. This translates into CASGLVQGRTGNGYTF.

The chain employs TRBV7-2 and TRBJ2-7, with TRBD2 matching over 7 bases. CDR1 is SGHTA, CDR2 FQGNSA, per germline. The CDR3 is made up of 13 amino acids. V trimming: 5 bases; J trimming: 4 bases; junction bases outside the gene matches: 5. The CDR3 DNA follows: TGTGCCAGCAGCGCTACTAGCGTTTACGAGCAGTACTTC. Translation: CASSATSVYEQYF.

This clone was seen at least ten times. The chain employs TRBV10-3 and TRBJ1-6; the D gene is possibly TRBD1 (6 bases). CDR1 is ENHRY, CDR2 SYGVKD, per germline. The CDR3 spans 15 residues. The ends were cut back, 6 bases at V and 6 bases at J, with 15 bases in the middle. The CDR3 DNA sequence: TGTGCCATCAGATCCGTGGGGGGGCCTAATTCACCCCTCCACTTT. Translating gives CAIRSVGGPNSPLHF.

The J gene is TRBJ2-1, the V gene TRBV7-2; 8 positions agree with TRBD2. CDR1 and CDR2 (germline): SGHTA, FQGNSA. This CDR3 is built from 17 residues. V lost 2 bases to trimming and J lost 7 bases; unmatched junction nucleotides: 13. Here the CDR3 reads CASSLRAGVPFRNEQFF. The CDR3 DNA sequence: TGTGCCAGCAGCTTACGAGCGGGAGTCCCCTTTAGGAATGAGCAGTTCTTC.

The V and J genes are TRBV28 and TRBJ1-4, with 7 bases aligning to TRBD1. The CDR3 contains 15 residues. The junction had 5 bases not matched to a gene; V was cut back by 5 bases and J by 2 bases. In germline, CDR1 is MDHEN, CDR2 SYDVKM. CDR3 sequence: CASSPTGVTNEKLFF. CDR3 DNA: TGTGCCAGCAGTCCAACAGGGGTGACTAATGAAAAACTGTTTTTT. Combining the CDR3 with reference TRBV28 and TRBJ1-4 gives the whole variable domain DVKVTQSSRYLVKRTGEKVFLECVQDMDHENMFWYRQDPGLGLRLIYFSYDVKMKEKGDIPEGYSVSREKKERFSLILESASTNQTSMYLCASSPTGVTNEKLFFGSGTQLSVL.

The chain couples TRBV28 to TRBJ2-6; D call uncertain. The CDR3 runs 14 residues. Looked up from germline, CDR1 is MDHEN and CDR2 is SYDVKM. The V and J ends lost 9 bases and 1 base respectively, with 10 bases between them. CDR3 sequence (DNA): TGTGCCAGTTCCAGGTTTTCTGGGGCCAACGTCCTGACTTTC. Translating gives CASSRFSGANVLTF.

The genes are TRBV28 and TRBJ1-6, with no clear D. Germline CDR1 and CDR2: MDHEN and SYDVKM. The V end lost 3 bases, the J end lost 9 bases, and 6 bases lay between the germline ends. The CDR3 loop spans 12 amino acids. The CDR3 sequence is CASSLIGSPLHF. CDR3 sequence (DNA): TGTGCCAGCAGTTTGATCGGTTCACCCCTCCACTTT.

This clone has just one count. The chain combines TRBV7-9 with TRBJ2-2; 8 nucleotides match TRBD2. The CDR3 consists of 15 residues. Germline V CDR1 and CDR2: SEHNR, FQNEAQ (reference sequence). With V trimmed by 5 bases and J by 2 bases, 4 bases remained unmatched. The CDR3 DNA reads as TGTGCCAGCAGCCCGGGGGGGATAAACACCGGGGAGCTGTTTTTT. Amino acid sequence: CASSPGGINTGELFF.

The V gene is TRBV9, the J gene TRBJ1-5; tentative D call: TRBD1 (5 bases). Trimming left V 0 bases short and J 5 bases short, with 12 bases between. The CDR3 spans 15 residues. Per the germline V gene, CDR1 is SGDLS and CDR2 is YYNGEE. CDR3 protein: CASSVGQTEDQPQHF. The CDR3 DNA follows: TGTGCCAGCAGCGTAGGGCAGACAGAAGATCAGCCCCAGCATTTT.